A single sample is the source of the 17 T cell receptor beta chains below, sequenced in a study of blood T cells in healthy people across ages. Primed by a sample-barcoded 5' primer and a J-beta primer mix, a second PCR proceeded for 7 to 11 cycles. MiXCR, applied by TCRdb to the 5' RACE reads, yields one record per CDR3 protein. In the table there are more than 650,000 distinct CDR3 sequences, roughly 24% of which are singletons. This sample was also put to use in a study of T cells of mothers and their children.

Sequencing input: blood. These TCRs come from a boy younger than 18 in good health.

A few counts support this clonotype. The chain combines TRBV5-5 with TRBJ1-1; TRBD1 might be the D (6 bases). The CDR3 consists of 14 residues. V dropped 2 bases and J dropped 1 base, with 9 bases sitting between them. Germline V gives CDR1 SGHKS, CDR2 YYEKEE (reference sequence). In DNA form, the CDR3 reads TGTGCCAGCAGCTTAAACAGGGCGAACACTGAAGCTTTCTTT. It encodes CASSLNRANTEAFF.

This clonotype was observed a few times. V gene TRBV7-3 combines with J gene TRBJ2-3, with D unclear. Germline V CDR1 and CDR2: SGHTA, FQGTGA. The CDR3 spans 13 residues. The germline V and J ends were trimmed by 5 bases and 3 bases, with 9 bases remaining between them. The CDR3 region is CASSPWLTDTQYF. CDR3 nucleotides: TGTGCCAGCAGCCCCTGGCTGACAGATACGCAGTATTTT.

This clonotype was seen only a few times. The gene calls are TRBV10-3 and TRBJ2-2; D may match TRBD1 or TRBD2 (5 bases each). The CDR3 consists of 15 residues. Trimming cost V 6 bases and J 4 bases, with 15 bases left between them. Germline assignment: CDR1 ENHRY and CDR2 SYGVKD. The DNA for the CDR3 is TGTGCCATCAGGGGGCAGGGACGGGCCACCGGGGAGCTGTTTTTT. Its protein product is CAIRGQGRATGELFF.

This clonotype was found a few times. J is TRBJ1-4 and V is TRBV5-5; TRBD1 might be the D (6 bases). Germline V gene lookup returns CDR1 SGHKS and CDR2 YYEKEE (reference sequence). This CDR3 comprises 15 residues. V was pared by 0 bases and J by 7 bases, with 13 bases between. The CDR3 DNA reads TGTGCCAGCAGCTTGGCCCACAGGGACGGTGAAAAACTGTTTTTT. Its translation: CASSLAHRDGEKLFF.

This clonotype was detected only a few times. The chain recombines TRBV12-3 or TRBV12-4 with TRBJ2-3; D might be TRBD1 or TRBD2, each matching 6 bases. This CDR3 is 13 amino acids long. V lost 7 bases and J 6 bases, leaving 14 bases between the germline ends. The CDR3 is CASIKRGGDTQYF. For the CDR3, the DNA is TGTGCCAGCATCAAAAGAGGGGGGGATACGCAGTATTTT.

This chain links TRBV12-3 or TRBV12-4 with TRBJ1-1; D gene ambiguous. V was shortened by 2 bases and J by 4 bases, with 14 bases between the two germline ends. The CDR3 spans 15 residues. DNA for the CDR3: TGTGCCAGCAGTTTAAGTTTACTAAGTGGCACTGAAGCTTTCTTT. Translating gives CASSLSLLSGTEAFF.

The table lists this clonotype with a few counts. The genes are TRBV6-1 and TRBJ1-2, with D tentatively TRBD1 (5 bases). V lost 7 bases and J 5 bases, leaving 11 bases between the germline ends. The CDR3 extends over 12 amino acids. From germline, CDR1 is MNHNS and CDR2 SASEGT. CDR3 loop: CASMNRGYGYTF. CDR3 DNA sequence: TGTGCCAGCATGAATAGGGGTTATGGCTACACCTTC.

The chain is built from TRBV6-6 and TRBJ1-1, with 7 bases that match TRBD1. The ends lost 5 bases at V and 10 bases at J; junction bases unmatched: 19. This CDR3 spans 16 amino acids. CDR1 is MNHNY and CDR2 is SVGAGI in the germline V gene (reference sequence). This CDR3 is CASSRWTGTIEAGAFF. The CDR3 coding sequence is TGTGCCAGCAGTCGATGGACAGGTACTATTGAAGCGGGAGCTTTCTTT.

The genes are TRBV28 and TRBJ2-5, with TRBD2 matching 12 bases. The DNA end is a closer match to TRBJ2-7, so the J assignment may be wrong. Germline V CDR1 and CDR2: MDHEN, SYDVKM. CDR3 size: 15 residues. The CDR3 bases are TGTGCCAGCAGTTCGATGACTAGCGGGGGCTACGAGCAGTACTTC. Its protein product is CASSSMTSGGYEQYF.

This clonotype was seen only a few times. In DNA form, the CDR3 reads TGTGCCAGCAGCTTTGGGTGGGGGGGCTCCTACAATGAGCAGTTCTTC. Translation: CASSFGWGGSYNEQFF. The chain has TRBV7-6 and TRBJ2-1; TRBD2 agrees at 7 bases. The CDR3 runs to 16 residues. The germline CDR1 and CDR2 sequences are SGHVS and FNYEAQ. Trimming removed 3 bases from V and 0 bases from J; junction bases left unmatched: 5.

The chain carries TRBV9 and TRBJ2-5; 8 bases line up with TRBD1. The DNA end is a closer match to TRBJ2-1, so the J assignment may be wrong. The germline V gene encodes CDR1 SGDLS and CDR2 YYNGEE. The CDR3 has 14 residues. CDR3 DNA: TGTGCCAGCAGCGTAAGTACAGGGGGCAATGAGCAGTTCTTC. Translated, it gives CASSVSTGGNEQFF.

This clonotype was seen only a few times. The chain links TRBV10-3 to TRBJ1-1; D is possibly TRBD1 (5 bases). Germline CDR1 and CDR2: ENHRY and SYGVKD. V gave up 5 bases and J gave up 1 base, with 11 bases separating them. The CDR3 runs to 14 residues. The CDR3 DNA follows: TGTGCCATCAGTAGGGGACCTAGGAACACTGAAGCTTTCTTT. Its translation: CAISRGPRNTEAFF.

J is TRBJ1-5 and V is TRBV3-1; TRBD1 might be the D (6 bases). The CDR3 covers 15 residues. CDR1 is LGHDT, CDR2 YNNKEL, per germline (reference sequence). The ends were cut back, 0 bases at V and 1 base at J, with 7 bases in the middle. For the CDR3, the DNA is TGTGCCAGCAGCCAAGAGCAGGGGAGCAATCAGCCCCAGCATTTT. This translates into CASSQEQGSNQPQHF.

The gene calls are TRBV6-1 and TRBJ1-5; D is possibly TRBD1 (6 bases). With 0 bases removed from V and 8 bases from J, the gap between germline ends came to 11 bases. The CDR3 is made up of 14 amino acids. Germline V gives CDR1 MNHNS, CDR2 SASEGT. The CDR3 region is CASSEAGYREPQHF. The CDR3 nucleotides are TGTGCCAGCAGTGAAGCGGGATACAGGGAGCCCCAGCATTTT.

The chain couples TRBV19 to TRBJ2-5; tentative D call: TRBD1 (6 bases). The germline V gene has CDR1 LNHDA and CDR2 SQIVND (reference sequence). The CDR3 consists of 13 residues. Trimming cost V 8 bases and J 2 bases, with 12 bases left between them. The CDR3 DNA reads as TGTGCCAGTGGAGACGGACAGCAAGAGACCCAGTACTTC. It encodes CASGDGQQETQYF.

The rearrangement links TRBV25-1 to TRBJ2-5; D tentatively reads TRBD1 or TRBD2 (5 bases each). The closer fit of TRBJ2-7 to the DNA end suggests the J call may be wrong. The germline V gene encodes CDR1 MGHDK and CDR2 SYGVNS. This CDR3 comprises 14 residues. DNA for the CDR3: TGTGCCAGCAGTCCCGTGGGGGACGGGTACGAGCAGTACTTC. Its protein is CASSPVGDGYEQYF.

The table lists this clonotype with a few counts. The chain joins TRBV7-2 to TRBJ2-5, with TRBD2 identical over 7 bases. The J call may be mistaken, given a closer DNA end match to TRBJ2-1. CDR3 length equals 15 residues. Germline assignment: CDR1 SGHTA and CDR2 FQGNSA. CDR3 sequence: CASSSNLAVGNEQFF. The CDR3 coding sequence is TGTGCCAGCAGCAGCAACCTAGCGGTAGGGAATGAGCAGTTCTTC.